The following is a T cell receptor beta chain sequence with its context. Its antigen is still unknown. This entry belongs to a study of T-cell reconstitution after alpha-beta-depleted transplantation in children. Study-wide results and limits: Expanded clones from the graft, numbering several hundred, reportedly supplied alpha-beta T cells about two months after transplant. Once a year had passed after transplant, T-cell counts and diversity came mostly from newly produced T cells. Elevated TCRbeta diversity at day 60 was traced, in some patients, to surviving recipient T cells and thymic progenitors.

Per germline, CDR1 KGHSH and CDR2 LQKENI. This CDR3 region has 14 residues. Trimming removed 3 bases at V and 6 bases at J, with 12 bases between. Preparation of the TCRbeta library involved a method that used unique molecular identifiers. MiXCR, applied by TCRdb to the PCR reads, yields one record per CDR3 protein. The sample carries about 440,000 distinct CDR3 sequences, 43% recorded once. Sequencing used PBMCs, obtained before TCRalphabeta/CD19-depleted stem cell transplant. The rearrangement uses TRBV18 and TRBJ2-4; tentative D call: TRBD1 (6 bases). The receptor was isolated from a girl aged 2-10 years with aplastic anemia, due to receive a stem cell transplant. The CDR3 nucleotides are TGTGCCAGCTCACCGGACAGCCTGGGAAACATTCAGTACTTC. It translates to CASSPDSLGNIQYF.